A single sample is the source of the 23 T cell receptor beta chains below, sequenced in a study of multiple sclerosis patients with progressive multifocal leukoencephalopathy. Time point: before natalizumab initiation. This table comes from immunoSEQ multiplex PCR, and its TCRdb copy is limited to in-frame clones, with some not included. The sample carries fewer than 35,000 clones, about 88% recorded once. Input material: PBMCs. These receptors all come from a human donor with multiple sclerosis.

This chain connects TRBV29-1 to TRBJ1-1; possibly TRBD1 for D (5 bases). The CDR3 is 14 residues long. Germline V lookup: CDR1 SQVTM, CDR2 ANQGSEA. V lost 4 bases, J lost 3 bases, and 15 bases lay in between. The CDR3 DNA is TGCAGCGTTGCCTTCCAGGGTGGACACACTGAAGCTTTCTTT. It is translated as CSVAFQGGHTEAFF.

The J gene is TRBJ2-5, the V gene TRBV27; D may be TRBD2 (5 bases). The CDR3 is 15 amino acids. CDR1 and CDR2 (germline): MNHEY, SMNVEV (reference sequence). Trimming shortened V by 6 bases and J by 5 bases, and 19 bases separated the two germline ends. The CDR3 nucleotides read TGTGCCAGCAGCCGGACCGGCCTCTCGGGGGAGACCCAGTACTTC. Translation gives CASSRTGLSGETQYF.

The V gene is TRBV7-2, the J gene TRBJ1-4; no definite D call. V shed 5 bases and J shed 3 bases, with 13 bases lying between them. CDR3 size: 15 residues. CDR1 SGHTA and CDR2 FQGNSA come from the germline V gene. The CDR3 is CASSVSRQPNEKLFF. The CDR3 DNA reads TGTGCCAGCAGCGTGTCCAGGCAGCCTAATGAAAAACTGTTTTTT.

The chain joins TRBV5-4 to TRBJ1-1, with D possibly being TRBD1 (6 bases). Looked up from germline, CDR1 is SGHNT and CDR2 is YYREEE (reference sequence). The germline V and J ends were trimmed by 4 bases and 1 base, with 11 bases remaining between them. There are 14 residues in the CDR3. The CDR3 DNA follows: TGTGCCAGCAGCCCACGGGGGGCGAACACTGAAGCTTTCTTT. It is translated as CASSPRGANTEAFF.

V and J are TRBV18 and TRBJ1-1; no firm D call. CDR3 length: 13 residues. Germline CDR1 KGHSH, CDR2 LQKENI. The germline V and J ends were trimmed by 6 bases and 0 bases, with 8 bases remaining between them. The CDR3: CASSPGMNTEAFF. In DNA, the CDR3 is TGTGCCAGCTCCCCCGGGATGAACACTGAAGCTTTCTTT.

The V gene is TRBV6-4, the J gene TRBJ2-1; no clear D. The V and J ends lost 3 bases and 5 bases respectively, with 8 bases between them. Germline V gives CDR1 MRHNA, CDR2 SNTAGT. This CDR3 has 13 residues. This CDR3 is CASSETQNNEQFF. CDR3 bases: TGTGCCAGCAGTGAGACCCAGAACAATGAGCAGTTCTTC.

The chain has TRBV7-9 and TRBJ1-1, with D possibly matching TRBD1 (6 bases). Germline lookup yields CDR1 SEHNR and CDR2 FQNEAQ (reference sequence). The CDR3 length is 12 residues. V lost 5 bases, J lost 10 bases, and 14 bases lay in between. The CDR3 loop is CASSQRGGVAFF. CDR3 bases: TGTGCCAGCAGCCAGAGGGGGGGAGTAGCTTTCTTT. The variable domain in full, with the rest retrieved from reference TRBV7-9 and TRBJ1-1, is DTGVSQNPRHKITKRGQNVTFRCDPISEHNRLYWYRQTLGQGPEFLTYFQNEAQLEKSRLLSDRFSAERPKGSFSTLEIQRTEQGDSAMYLCASSQRGGVAFFGQGTRLTVV.

The V call is TRBV11-2, the J call TRBJ2-7; D unclear. This CDR3 is 14 amino acids long. Germline V gene data show CDR1 as SGHAT and CDR2 as FQNNGV. V lost 7 bases and J lost 3, with 16 bases in between. As DNA, the CDR3 is TGTGCCAGCACCCCCCCGGCAGTTGGCTACGAGCAGTACTTC. This encodes CASTPPAVGYEQYF.

This chain joins TRBV6-1 and TRBJ1-5; no reliable D call. CDR1 and CDR2 from the germline V gene are MNHNS and SASEGT. Trimming pared 4 bases from V and 0 bases from J, leaving 16 bases between. This CDR3 is built from 17 residues. The CDR3 DNA sequence: TGTGCCAGCAGTGCCGGGTGGGCGACGCTTAGCAATCAGCCCCAGCATTTT. It specifies CASSAGWATLSNQPQHF.

CDR3 protein: CASSSRGSSYEQYF. The CDR3 nucleotides are TGTGCCAGCAGCTCCCGGGGGTCCTCCTACGAGCAGTACTTC. V and J are TRBV2 and TRBJ2-7; a possible D gene is TRBD2 (6 bases). This CDR3 has 14 amino acids. CDR1 is SNHLY, CDR2 FYNNEI, per germline. V shed 6 bases and J shed 0 bases, with 12 bases lying between them.

The chain combines TRBV5-4 with TRBJ1-3; 7 positions agree with TRBD1. The J segment lost 1 base and the V segment lost 2 bases, leaving 3 bases of the junction unmatched. CDR3 length: 15 amino acids. Per germline, CDR1 SGHNT and CDR2 YYREEE (reference sequence). CDR3 bases: TGTGCCAGCAGCTTCGGGGACAGTTCTGGAAACACCATATATTTT. This encodes CASSFGDSSGNTIYF.

The chain uses TRBV7-2 and TRBJ1-2; D is uncertain. Germline loops: CDR1 SGHTA, CDR2 FQGNSA. V gave up 5 bases and J gave up 1 base, with 14 bases separating them. The CDR3 sequence is 15 residues long. The CDR3 DNA reads TGTGCCAGCAGCCACACCGCACCCCTTAACTATGGCTACACCTTC. Protein sequence: CASSHTAPLNYGYTF.

The V call is TRBV7-6, the J call TRBJ2-1, with 8 nucleotides matching TRBD2. The CDR3 loop spans 16 amino acids. Germline CDR1 SGHVS, CDR2 FNYEAQ. Trimming at V came to 0 bases and at J to 1 base, leaving 2 bases not matched to a gene. The DNA of the CDR3 is TGTGCCAGCAGCTTAGCGCGCGGGAGGTCCTACAATGAGCAGTTCTTC. Translated, it gives CASSLARGRSYNEQFF.

This clone is a singleton in its sample. CDR3 residues: CSAGTGDYGYTF. The CDR3 DNA reads TGCAGCGCCGGAACGGGGGACTATGGCTACACCTTC. This chain links TRBV29-1 with TRBJ1-2; D perhaps matches TRBD1 (5 bases). V was shortened by 7 bases and J by 3 bases, with 12 bases between the two germline ends. Germline-derived CDR1 and CDR2 are SQVTM and ANQGSEA. The CDR3 covers 12 residues.

This clone was counted only a few times. The V and J genes are TRBV7-9 and TRBJ2-7; 11 bases are shared with TRBD1. This CDR3 contains 18 residues. V shed 0 bases, J shed 6 bases, and the junction held 13 bases outside the gene matches. Germline-derived CDR1 and CDR2 are SEHNR and FQNEAQ (reference sequence). The CDR3 sequence: CASSLADPGTGGVGEQYF. The CDR3 DNA sequence: TGTGCCAGCAGCTTAGCCGACCCGGGGACAGGGGGAGTGGGCGAGCAGTACTTC.

The chain carries TRBV6-1 and TRBJ2-7; D might be TRBD1 (6 bases). CDR3 length: 15 residues. V dropped 10 bases and J dropped 3 bases, with 22 bases sitting between them. Germline V CDR1 and CDR2: MNHNS, SASEGT. CDR3 in amino acids: CATGVTGTSGYEQYF. CDR3 sequence (DNA): TGTGCCACTGGGGTCACCGGGACATCAGGCTACGAGCAGTACTTC.

V usage is TRBV7-2 and J usage is TRBJ2-1; no firm D call. The germline V and J ends were trimmed by 0 bases and 4 bases, with 7 bases remaining between them. Germline CDR1 SGHTA, CDR2 FQGNSA. The CDR3 is made up of 14 amino acids. CDR3 bases: TGTGCCAGCAGCTTAGCCCCATCGTACAATGAGCAGTTCTTC. Translating it yields CASSLAPSYNEQFF.

V and J are TRBV12-5 and TRBJ1-5, with D possibly being TRBD1 (5 bases). V was cut by 6 bases and J by 5 bases, with 11 bases left in between. The CDR3 has 13 amino acids. CDR1 LGHNT and CDR2 FRNRAP come from the germline V gene. The CDR3 coding sequence is TGTGCTAGTGGCTGGGACGGGGATCAGCCCCAGCATTTT. Translating gives CASGWDGDQPQHF.

The rearrangement uses TRBV2 and TRBJ2-1, with 10 bases that match TRBD2. The CDR3 is made up of 13 amino acids. Germline assignment: CDR1 SNHLY and CDR2 FYNNEI. Trimming removed 8 bases from V and 4 bases from J; junction bases left unmatched: 2. The CDR3 sequence is CASGLAEYNEQFF. CDR3 DNA: TGTGCCAGCGGACTAGCGGAGTACAATGAGCAGTTCTTC.

The chain has TRBV7-9 and TRBJ2-7, with 7 bases matching TRBD1. The CDR3 contains 15 residues. The germline CDR1 and CDR2 sequences are SEHNR and FQNEAQ (reference sequence). Trimming took 0 bases from V and 4 from J; bases not matched to a gene: 6. CDR3 in amino acids: CASSLALWDRYEQYF. Here the CDR3 DNA reads TGTGCCAGCAGCTTAGCGCTTTGGGACAGATACGAGCAGTACTTC. Based on the CDR3 plus reference TRBV7-9 and TRBJ2-7, the full variable domain is DTGVSQNPRHKITKRGQNVTFRCDPISEHNRLYWYRQTLGQGPEFLTYFQNEAQLEKSRLLSDRFSAERPKGSFSTLEIQRTEQGDSAMYLCASSLALWDRYEQYFGPGTRLTVT.

The chain couples TRBV6-1 to TRBJ2-3; D is unresolved. CDR1 MNHNS and CDR2 SASEGT come from the germline V gene. Trimming shortened V by 3 bases and J by 6 bases, and 10 bases separated the two germline ends. The CDR3 length is 13 residues. The CDR3: CASSEVEVDTQYF. The CDR3 DNA follows: TGTGCCAGCAGTGAGGTGGAAGTGGATACGCAGTATTTT.

In this sample, this clone turned up once. One end of the junction varies from germline; a read error may be responsible. The gene calls are TRBV9 and TRBJ1-2, with D possibly TRBD1 on 5 matching bases. This CDR3 contains 14 residues. The germline CDR1 and CDR2 sequences are SGDLS and YYNGEE. The CDR3 DNA reads as TGTGCCAGCAGCGCAGTGGGACCCCTCTATGGCCACACCTTC. It is translated as CASSAVGPLYGHTF.

In this sample, this clone turned up a few times. The chain carries TRBV19 and TRBJ1-4; 7 bases agree with TRBD1. The CDR3 is made up of 14 amino acids. With V trimmed by 8 bases and J by 5 bases, 8 bases remained unmatched. Germline CDR1 LNHDA, CDR2 SQIVND (reference sequence). CDR3 loop: CASHPGQLNEKLFF. Written as DNA, the CDR3 is TGTGCCAGTCACCCGGGACAGCTAAATGAAAAACTGTTTTTT.